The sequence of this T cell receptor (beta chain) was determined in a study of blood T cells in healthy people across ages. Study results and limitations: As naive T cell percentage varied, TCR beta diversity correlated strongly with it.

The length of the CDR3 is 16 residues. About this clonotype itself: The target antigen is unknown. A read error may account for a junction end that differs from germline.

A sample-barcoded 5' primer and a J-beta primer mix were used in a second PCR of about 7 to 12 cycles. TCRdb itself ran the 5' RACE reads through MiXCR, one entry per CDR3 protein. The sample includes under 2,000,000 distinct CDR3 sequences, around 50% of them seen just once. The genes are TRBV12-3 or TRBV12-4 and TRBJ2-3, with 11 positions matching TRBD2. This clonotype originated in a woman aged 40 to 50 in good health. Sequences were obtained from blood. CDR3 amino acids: CASCLGGTSGTDTQYF. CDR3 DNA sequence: TGTGCCAGCTGTTTAGGGGGGACTAGCGGAACAGATACGCAGTATTTT.